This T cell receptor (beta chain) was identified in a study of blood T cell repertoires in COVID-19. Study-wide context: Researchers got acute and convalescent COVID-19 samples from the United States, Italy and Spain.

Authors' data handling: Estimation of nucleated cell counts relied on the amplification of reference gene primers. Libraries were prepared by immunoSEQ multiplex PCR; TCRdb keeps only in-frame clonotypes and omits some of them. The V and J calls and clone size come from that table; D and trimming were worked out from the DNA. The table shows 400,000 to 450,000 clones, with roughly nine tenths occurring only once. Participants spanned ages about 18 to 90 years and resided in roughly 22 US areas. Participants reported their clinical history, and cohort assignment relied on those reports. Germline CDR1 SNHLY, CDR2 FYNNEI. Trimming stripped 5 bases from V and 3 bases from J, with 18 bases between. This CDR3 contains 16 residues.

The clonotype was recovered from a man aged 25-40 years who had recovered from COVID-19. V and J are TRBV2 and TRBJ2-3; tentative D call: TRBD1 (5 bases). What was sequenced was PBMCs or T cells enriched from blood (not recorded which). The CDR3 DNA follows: TGTGCCAGCAGTCTAACTATCAACCCAGGGACAGATACGCAGTATTTT. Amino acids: CASSLTINPGTDTQYF.